This entry lists 17 T cell receptor beta chains sequenced from one sample in a study of shared clonotypes between healthy human individuals. TCRdb's copy holds only in-frame clones and misses some; the assay was immunoSEQ multiplex PCR. The sample contains 2 million to 2.5 million clones, around 92% of which appear only once. The sample consisted of naive CD4+ T cells from PBMCs. Subset here: CD45RA+ positively selected. These receptors all come from a man younger than 35 in good health. Some clones in this sample may be carry-over from other donors' samples.

V gene TRBV6-6 combines with J gene TRBJ2-1, with a possible D match to TRBD2 (5 bases). CDR1 MNHNY and CDR2 SVGAGI come from the germline V gene (reference sequence). The germline V and J ends were trimmed by 6 bases and 2 bases, with 11 bases remaining between them. This CDR3 has 14 residues. The CDR3 reads CASRPERAYNEQFF. The CDR3 nucleotides read TGTGCCAGCAGACCCGAGAGGGCCTACAATGAGCAGTTCTTC.

The genes are TRBV7-9 and TRBJ1-5; D might be TRBD1 (5 bases). The CDR3 loop spans 15 amino acids. Germline assignment: CDR1 SEHNR and CDR2 FQNEAQ (reference sequence). Trimming cost V 5 bases and J 2 bases, with 13 bases left between them. The CDR3 loop is CASSPQGGGNQPQHF. The CDR3 coding sequence is TGTGCCAGCAGCCCCCAGGGTGGGGGCAATCAGCCCCAGCATTTT.

This clone was recorded a few times. The chain employs TRBV11-3 and TRBJ1-1; D not certain. CDR1 and CDR2 (germline): SGHNT, YENEEA. V gave up 5 bases and J gave up 1 base, with 5 bases separating them. The CDR3 contains 12 residues. The CDR3 bases are TGTGCCAGCAGCGCAACGAACACTGAAGCTTTCTTT. Protein product: CASSATNTEAFF.

CDR3 sequence reads: CASSLRSKVGTQYF. The DNA for the CDR3 is TGTGCCAGCAGTTTACGGAGTAAGGTTGGGACCCAGTACTTC. This chain joins TRBV27 and TRBJ2-5; D call uncertain. The germline CDR1 and CDR2 sequences are MNHEY and SMNVEV (reference sequence). Trimming removed 2 bases at V and 7 bases at J, with 14 bases between. The CDR3 has 14 residues.

The CDR3 here is CASSFGTEGNTIYF. The CDR3 DNA follows: TGTGCCAGCAGCTTTGGGACGGAGGGAAACACCATATATTTT. The chain links TRBV7-9 to TRBJ1-3; weak D call: TRBD1 (5 bases). The germline CDR1 and CDR2 sequences are SEHNR and FQNEAQ (reference sequence). Trimming took off 3 bases at V and 4 bases at J, with 10 bases between the two ends. The CDR3 runs 14 residues. Based on the CDR3 plus reference TRBV7-9 and TRBJ1-3, the full variable domain is DTGVSQNPRHKITKRGQNVTFRCDPISEHNRLYWYRQTLGQGPEFLTYFQNEAQLEKSRLLSDRFSAERPKGSFSTLEIQRTEQGDSAMYLCASSFGTEGNTIYFGEGSWLTVV.

This clone was observed a single time. V is TRBV6-4 and J is TRBJ2-7; D is tentatively TRBD1 or TRBD2 (5 bases each). CDR1 is MRHNA and CDR2 is SNTAGT in the germline V gene. The CDR3 is made up of 15 amino acids. Trimming took 4 bases from V and 6 from J, leaving 19 bases between them. The CDR3 reads CASSVIGAGVGEQYF. The CDR3 DNA is TGTGCCAGCAGTGTAATAGGGGCCGGGGTCGGCGAGCAGTACTTC.

The DNA of the CDR3 is TGCGCCAGCAGACTGCTCGGACTTCAGGATGAGCAGTTCTTC. As protein: CASRLLGLQDEQFF. The chain employs TRBV5-1 and TRBJ2-1; D is possibly TRBD2 (5 bases). V lost 5 bases, J lost 8 bases, and 17 bases lay in between. The CDR3 contains 14 residues. Germline lookup yields CDR1 SGHRS and CDR2 YFSETQ.

The V and J genes are TRBV7-2 and TRBJ2-7; 7 nucleotides align to TRBD1. V lost 5 bases, J lost 4 bases, and 11 bases stayed unmatched. Germline V gene sequence: CDR1 SGHTA, CDR2 FQGNSA. This CDR3 has 15 residues. The CDR3 DNA is TGTGCCAGCAGCCCAGCCAGACAGGGATGGTACGAGCAGTACTTC. Translated, it gives CASSPARQGWYEQYF.

The rearrangement joins TRBV7-9 to TRBJ2-1; D tentatively fits TRBD1 or TRBD2 (5 bases each). Per the germline V gene, CDR1 is SEHNR and CDR2 is FQNEAQ (reference sequence). The CDR3 consists of 15 residues. V was shortened by 5 bases and J by 6 bases, with 17 bases between the two germline ends. The CDR3: CASSPARGLGNEQFF. DNA for the CDR3: TGTGCCAGCAGCCCGGCGAGGGGTTTGGGCAATGAGCAGTTCTTC.

The DNA for the CDR3 is TGTGCCATCAGTGAGTGGGACAGAGAAAATCAGCCCCAGCATTTT. Amino acid sequence: CAISEWDRENQPQHF. The chain has TRBV10-3 and TRBJ1-5; 7 bases agree with TRBD1. J gave up 4 bases and V 1 base, and 4 bases lay outside the gene matches. The CDR3 contains 15 residues. The germline gives CDR1 ENHRY, CDR2 SYGVKD.

The gene calls are TRBV18 and TRBJ2-1, with no clear D. The V end lost 4 bases, the J end lost 9 bases, and 7 bases lay between the germline ends. CDR1 and CDR2 from the germline V gene are KGHSH and LQKENI. CDR3 length: 11 amino acids. Here the CDR3 reads CASSRAVEQFF. The DNA of the CDR3 is TGTGCCAGCTCACGGGCCGTTGAGCAGTTCTTC. The full variable domain, with the rest looked up from reference TRBV18 and TRBJ2-1, is NAGVMQNPRHLVRRRGQEARLRCSPMKGHSHVYWYRQLPEEGLKFMVYLQKENIIDESGMPKERFSAEFPKEGPSILRIQQVVRGDSAAYFCASSRAVEQFFGPGTRLTVL.

With respect to this clone: Other DNA sequences in this sample translate to the same CDR3. The CDR3: CASSLSPGQNTEAFF. The CDR3 coding sequence is TGCGCCAGCAGCCTCTCCCCCGGGCAGAACACTGAAGCTTTCTTT. V is TRBV5-1 and J is TRBJ1-1; D not resolved. Trimming cost V 4 bases and J 1 base, with 14 bases left between them. Germline V lookup: CDR1 SGHRS, CDR2 YFSETQ. CDR3 length equals 15 residues.

As regards this clone: Other DNA sequences within the sample encode an identical CDR3. This chain connects TRBV4-1 to TRBJ1-1, with 7 positions matching TRBD1. Looked up from germline, CDR1 is MGHRA and CDR2 is YSYEKL. V was clipped by 3 bases and J by 5 bases; unmatched bases: 3. The CDR3 runs to 13 residues. The CDR3 nucleotides read TGCGCCAGCAGCCAGACCAGGGGGACTGAAGCTTTCTTT. Translation: CASSQTRGTEAFF.

This clone was seen a handful of times. The chain is built from TRBV7-9 and TRBJ1-1, with TRBD1 identical over 10 bases. The V gene's germline CDR1 is SEHNR and CDR2 FQNEAQ (reference sequence). CDR3 length: 14 amino acids. With V trimmed by 6 bases and J by 4 bases, 5 bases remained unmatched. CDR3 amino acids: CASSLTGGGTEAFF. DNA for the CDR3: TGTGCCAGCAGTTTGACAGGGGGCGGCACTGAAGCTTTCTTT.

The V call is TRBV6-6, the J call TRBJ1-2; D may be TRBD1 (6 bases). This CDR3 has 15 residues. V gave up 6 bases and J gave up 5 bases, with 19 bases separating them. CDR1 MNHNY and CDR2 SVGAGI come from the germline V gene (reference sequence). Here the CDR3 DNA reads TGTGCCAGCAGAAAGCCGGGACAACGGATTTATGGCTACACCTTC. Residues: CASRKPGQRIYGYTF.

V gene TRBV6-1 combines with J gene TRBJ2-1; possibly TRBD2 for D (6 bases). V lost 5 bases, J lost 6 bases, and 11 bases lay in between. Germline CDR1 MNHNS, CDR2 SASEGT. The CDR3 is 13 amino acids. The CDR3 DNA follows: TGTGCCAGCAGTCGGAGGGGTAGCAATGAGCAGTTCTTC. Protein: CASSRRGSNEQFF.

This chain's CDR3 is CASTPGGARYEQYF. The CDR3 DNA follows: TGTGCCAGCACCCCGGGGGGGGCGCGGTACGAGCAGTACTTC. The rearrangement links TRBV28 to TRBJ2-7, with 8 bases identical to TRBD2. The CDR3 has 14 residues. Germline CDR1 reads MDHEN; CDR2 reads SYDVKM. With 7 bases clipped from V and 4 bases from J, the junction kept 9 bases outside the gene matches.